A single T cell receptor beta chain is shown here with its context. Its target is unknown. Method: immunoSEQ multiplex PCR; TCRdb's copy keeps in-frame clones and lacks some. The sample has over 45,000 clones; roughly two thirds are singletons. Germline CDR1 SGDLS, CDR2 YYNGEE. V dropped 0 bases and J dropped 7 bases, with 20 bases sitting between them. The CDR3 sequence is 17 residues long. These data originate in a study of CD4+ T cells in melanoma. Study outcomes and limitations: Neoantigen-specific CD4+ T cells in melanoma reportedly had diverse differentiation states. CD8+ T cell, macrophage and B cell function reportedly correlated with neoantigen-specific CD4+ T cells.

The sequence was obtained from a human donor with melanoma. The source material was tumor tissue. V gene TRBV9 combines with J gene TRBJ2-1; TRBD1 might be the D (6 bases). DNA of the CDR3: TGTGCCAGCAGCGTAGAAAGGGGTACAGGGCTTGGGAATGAGCAGTTCTTC. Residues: CASSVERGTGLGNEQFF.